The 25 T cell receptor beta chains reported below all come from one sample, sequenced in a study of read filtering for tumor transcriptome and immune sequencing. Molecular barcoded adaptors covering alpha/delta and beta/gamma chains were used on approximately 440 ng RNA. Each CDR3 protein is one row after TCRdb ran MiXCR on the reads. The table records roughly 61,000 distinct CDR3 sequences, about 12% of them present only once. Sequenced material: a population of CD138-negative cells sorted from bone marrow. The receptors stem from a donor aged 40 or older with multiple myeloma.

This clonotype appeared many times. V gene TRBV7-6 combines with J gene TRBJ2-1, with D uncertain. The CDR3 has 13 amino acids. The germline V and J ends were trimmed by 0 bases and 6 bases, with 6 bases remaining between them. Germline V gives CDR1 SGHVS, CDR2 FNYEAQ. The CDR3 protein is CASSLALINEQFF. CDR3 DNA: TGTGCCAGCAGCTTAGCTCTTATCAATGAGCAGTTCTTC.

Points on this clonotype: A far more abundant clone sits one base away, making this likely a read error. The genes are TRBV12-2 and TRBJ2-3; the table gives TRBD1 as D, unverified against the DNA. TRBV12-2 is marked as a pseudogene. The CDR3 covers 15 residues. This CDR3 is CASSLDGAGSDTQNF. The DNA for the CDR3 is TGTGCCAGCAGCTTAGATGGGGCCGGTTCAGATACGCAGAATTTT.

Note on this clonotype: A much larger clone differs from this one at a single base, so this may be a read error. The J gene is TRBJ1-1, the V gene TRBV3-1; 7 positions match TRBD1. The germline V gene encodes CDR1 LGHDT and CDR2 YNNKEL (reference sequence). The CDR3 has 13 residues. Trimming at V came to 4 bases and at J to 7 bases, leaving 6 bases not matched to a gene. CDR3 sequence reads: CASSRPGTVEAFF. For the CDR3, the DNA is TGTGCCAGCAGCCGACCAGGGACAGTTGAAGCTTTCTTT.

This clonotype was observed at least ten times. Written as DNA, the CDR3 is TGCGCCAGCAGCCCCGGGAGAGGGAATGATGGTGAAAAACTGTTTTTT. It codes for CASSPGRGNDGEKLFF. This chain links TRBV5-1 with TRBJ1-4; the D is unclear. The CDR3 sequence is 16 residues long. The V end lost 4 bases, the J end lost 7 bases, and 20 bases lay between the germline ends. The germline V gene encodes CDR1 SGHRS and CDR2 YFSETQ.

On this clonotype: With a much larger clone just one base away, this may be a read error. The chain employs TRBV6-5 and TRBJ1-2, with 8 bases aligning to TRBD1. Per the germline V gene, CDR1 is MNHEY and CDR2 is SVGAGI. CDR3 length: 16 residues. Trimming at V came to 2 bases and at J to 4 bases, leaving 9 bases not matched to a gene. The DNA for the CDR3 is TGTGCCAGCAGTTACCCGTCGGGCAGGGGGCTCTATGGCTACACCTTC. This codes for CASSYPSGRGLYGYTF.

This clonotype has at least ten counts. This chain connects TRBV6-1 to TRBJ1-6; a possible D gene is TRBD1 (5 bases). CDR1 is MNHNS, CDR2 SASEGT, per germline. The CDR3 loop spans 16 amino acids. Trimming pared 2 bases from V and 3 bases from J, leaving 11 bases between. In DNA, the CDR3 is TGTGCCAGCAGTGAACAGGGACGCCGCTATAATTCACCCCTCCACTTT. Translating gives CASSEQGRRYNSPLHF.

This clonotype showed up many times. This chain links TRBV20-1 with TRBJ2-5, with 9 bases matching TRBD2. With 5 bases clipped from V and 5 bases from J, the junction kept 6 bases outside the gene matches. This CDR3 spans 13 amino acids. Germline V gene lookup returns CDR1 DFQATT and CDR2 SNEGSKA (reference sequence). The CDR3 nucleotides are TGCAGTGCTTTTGCGGGGGGGCAGGAGACCCAGTACTTC. Residues: CSAFAGGQETQYF.

A note on this clonotype: This is likely an artifact of a read error, given a far larger clone one base away. The chain recombines TRBV6-5 with TRBJ2-5; 8 positions match TRBD2. CDR1 is MNHEY, CDR2 SVGAGI, per germline. The ends lost 1 base at V and 0 bases at J; junction bases unmatched: 4. This CDR3 comprises 16 residues. CDR3 nucleotide sequence: TGTGCCAGCAGTTACTATACTAGCGGATACCAAGAGACCCAGTACTTC. This gives the protein CASSYYTSGYQETQYF.

This clonotype was recorded at least ten times. The J gene is TRBJ2-7, the V gene TRBV27; perhaps TRBD1 as D (5 bases). Looked up from germline, CDR1 is MNHEY and CDR2 is SMNVEV (reference sequence). The V gene lost 5 bases and the J gene lost 4 bases, with 12 bases spanning the gap. The CDR3 is 13 residues long. CDR3 sequence (DNA): TGTGCCAGCAGTAAAATACAGGCATACGAGCAGTACTTC. Amino acid sequence: CASSKIQAYEQYF.

This clonotype was detected many times. V usage is TRBV29-1 and J usage is TRBJ2-3; D not resolved. Deletions cut 5 bases from V and 6 bases from J, with 9 bases between. This CDR3 is built from 11 residues. Germline CDR1 is SQVTM and CDR2 is ANQGSEA. CDR3 sequence reads: CSVLTIDTQYF. For the CDR3, the DNA is TGCAGCGTTCTCACCATCGATACGCAGTATTTT.

This clonotype was detected ten times or more. The rearrangement uses TRBV10-2 and TRBJ2-7; the match to TRBD1 covers 8 bases. Germline CDR1 reads WSHSY; CDR2 reads SAAADI. The J segment lost 0 bases and the V segment lost 2 bases, leaving 3 bases of the junction unmatched. This CDR3 spans 15 amino acids. The CDR3 region has the DNA TGCGCCAGCAGTGAGCCTGGACAGGGCTCCTACGAGCAGTACTTC. Protein: CASSEPGQGSYEQYF.

Of note for this clonotype: A much larger clone differs by one base, so this may be a read error. The CDR3 sequence: CASSLIGHETQYF. CDR3 DNA sequence: TGTGCCAGCAGTTTAATCGGCCACGAGACCCAGTACTTC. The rearrangement links TRBV12-3 or TRBV12-4 to TRBJ2-5; the D is unclear. Trimming pared 2 bases from V and 5 bases from J, leaving 9 bases between. The CDR3 runs 13 residues.

This clonotype has ten or more counts. The chain couples TRBV7-2 to TRBJ2-7, with D unclear. CDR3 length equals 13 residues. The ends were cut back, 4 bases at V and 4 bases at J, with 11 bases in the middle. Germline CDR1 reads SGHTA; CDR2 reads FQGNSA. The CDR3 is CASSSVRPYEQYF. The CDR3 DNA reads TGTGCCAGCAGCTCCGTGCGGCCTTACGAGCAGTACTTC. Supplemented by reference TRBV7-2 and TRBJ2-7, the full variable domain reads GAGVSQSPSNKVTEKGKDVELRCDPISGHTALYWYRQSLGQGLEFLIYFQGNSAPDKSGLPSDRFSAERTGGSVSTLTIQRTQQEDSAVYLCASSSVRPYEQYFGPGTRLTVT.

This clonotype was detected ten times or more. The chain links TRBV27 to TRBJ2-3, with 7 bases identical to TRBD2. The trim removed 5 bases at V and 3 bases at J, leaving 11 bases unmatched. Per germline, CDR1 MNHEY and CDR2 SMNVEV (reference sequence). There are 16 residues in the CDR3. The CDR3 DNA follows: TGTGCCAGCAGTACACCTAGCGGTACAACGACAGATACGCAGTATTTT. It codes for CASSTPSGTTTDTQYF.

This clonotype was picked up many times. The chain employs TRBV5-1 and TRBJ2-3, with TRBD2 matching over 10 bases. V shed 2 bases and J 0 bases; nucleotides not matched to a gene: 3. CDR1 is SGHRS, CDR2 YFSETQ, per germline. The CDR3 is made up of 16 amino acids. The CDR3: CASSFGLAASTDTQYF. The CDR3 bases are TGCGCCAGCAGCTTCGGACTAGCGGCTAGCACAGATACGCAGTATTTT.

This clonotype occurred many times. The chain joins TRBV2 to TRBJ2-3, with D possibly being TRBD2 (5 bases). CDR3 length: 13 amino acids. Germline V CDR1 and CDR2: SNHLY, FYNNEI. V was shortened by 1 base and J by 8 bases, with 10 bases between the two germline ends. CDR3 residues: CASSEGERRTQYF. The CDR3 DNA is TGTGCCAGCAGTGAAGGGGAGCGGCGTACGCAGTATTTT.

This clonotype appeared many times. V and J are TRBV6-5 and TRBJ1-5; D not certain. Germline assignment: CDR1 MNHEY and CDR2 SVGAGI. Trimming pared 6 bases from V and 1 base from J, leaving 10 bases between. This CDR3 region has 14 residues. The CDR3 loop reads CASREGLSNQPQHF. The DNA of the CDR3 is TGTGCCAGCAGAGAGGGCTTGAGCAATCAGCCCCAGCATTTT.

The table lists this clonotype with many counts. V usage is TRBV4-1 and J usage is TRBJ2-1; 8 bases line up with TRBD1. Germline trimming cut 0 bases from V and 0 bases from J; bases unmatched to any gene: 7. Germline lookup yields CDR1 MGHRA and CDR2 YSYEKL. This CDR3 contains 18 residues. CDR3 bases: TGCGCCAGCAGCCAAGAGTGGACAGGGAGGAGCTCCTACAATGAGCAGTTCTTC. Its translation is CASSQEWTGRSSYNEQFF.

This clonotype came up many times. The genes are TRBV7-2 and TRBJ1-4; TRBD1 matches at 7 bases. Germline-derived CDR1 and CDR2 are SGHTA and FQGNSA. V trimming: 0 bases; J trimming: 7 bases; junction bases outside the gene matches: 8. The CDR3 loop spans 16 amino acids. As DNA, the CDR3 is TGTGCCAGCAGCTTAGCGCTGACAGGGCCGGGTGAAAAACTGTTTTTT. As protein: CASSLALTGPGEKLFF.

The chain links TRBV20-1 to TRBJ2-5; tentative D call: TRBD1 (5 bases). There are 14 residues in the CDR3. With 5 bases removed from V and 3 bases from J, the gap between germline ends came to 16 bases. Per germline, CDR1 DFQATT and CDR2 SNEGSKA (reference sequence). CDR3 DNA: TGCAGTGCTTGGAGCAGGGTATCGGAAGAGACCCAGTACTTC. It yields the protein CSAWSRVSEETQYF.

This clonotype has ten or more counts. This chain joins TRBV7-9 and TRBJ2-7; D is possibly TRBD2 (5 bases). This CDR3 is built from 18 residues. Germline V gene lookup returns CDR1 SEHNR and CDR2 FQNEAQ (reference sequence). V lost 5 bases and J lost 1, with 24 bases in between. This chain's CDR3 is CASSLSQRSGPTSYEQYF. The CDR3 bases are TGTGCCAGCAGCCTAAGTCAGCGGTCAGGTCCTACGTCCTACGAGCAGTACTTC. The variable domain in full, with the rest retrieved from reference TRBV7-9 and TRBJ2-7, is DTGVSQNPRHKITKRGQNVTFRCDPISEHNRLYWYRQTLGQGPEFLTYFQNEAQLEKSRLLSDRFSAERPKGSFSTLEIQRTEQGDSAMYLCASSLSQRSGPTSYEQYFGPGTRLTVT.

This clonotype came up a few times. The rearrangement uses TRBV29-1 and TRBJ2-5, with D unresolved. Trimming shortened V by 3 bases and J by 4 bases, and 6 bases separated the two germline ends. The germline V gene has CDR1 SQVTM and CDR2 ANQGSEA. The CDR3 extends over 11 amino acids. CDR3 coding DNA: TGCAGCGTTGAGGTCCGAGAGACCCAGTACTTC. Translated, it gives CSVEVRETQYF.

This clonotype is medium-sized (0.01 to 0.1%) within its sample. This chain links TRBV29-1 with TRBJ2-1; unclear D gene. Between the trimmed V and J ends, which lost 2 bases and 8 bases, there was a span of 10 bases. The CDR3 contains 12 residues. Germline-derived CDR1 and CDR2 are SQVTM and ANQGSEA. In DNA form, the CDR3 reads TGCAGCGTTGAAAGGTATAGCTATGAGCAGTTCTTC. Its protein product is CSVERYSYEQFF.

This clonotype was seen a single time. This may be a read error, as it is one base from a much larger clone. This chain connects TRBV3-1 to TRBJ1-1, with a tentative D call TRBD1 (5 bases). This CDR3 comprises 16 residues. CDR1 and CDR2 (germline): LGHDT, YNNKEL (reference sequence). As DNA, the CDR3 is TGTGCCGGCAGCCAATTAGATGGGACCCTTGGGACTGAAGCTTTCTTT. Its translation is CAGSQLDGTLGTEAFF.

This clonotype showed up just a few times. The chain joins TRBV5-1 to TRBJ2-1; D possibly uses TRBD1 or TRBD2 (5 bases each). The V end lost 4 bases, the J end lost 8 bases, and 13 bases lay between the germline ends. The CDR3 covers 13 residues. The germline gives CDR1 SGHRS, CDR2 YFSETQ. The DNA of the CDR3 is TGCGCCAGCAGCCCACTGGGGGTCCATGAGCAGTTCTTC. As protein: CASSPLGVHEQFF.